The clone carrying this T cell receptor (beta chain) was seen only a few times. Its antigen is still unknown. Reverse transcribed after extraction, RNA yielded cDNA as the sequencing template. Sequenced by immunoSEQ multiplex PCR; TCRdb stores in-frame clones only, minus some. The sample records roughly 76,000 clones, 29% being singletons. The record originates from a study of CD8+ T cells in alopecia areata. Overall study context: It was oral tofacitinib, at 5 to 10 mg twice daily, that treated patients received.

Per the germline V gene, CDR1 is SQVTM and CDR2 is ANQGSEA. The CDR3 sequence is 15 residues long. The V and J ends lost 3 bases and 3 bases, in that order; junction bases with no gene match: 8. Treatment denoted: oral pan-JAK inhibitor, 5-10 mg twice daily. General observations from the study: During tofacitinib treatment, many expanded lesional clones remained in scalp and blood.

The rearrangement joins TRBV29-1 to TRBJ2-1; TRBD2 matches 7 bases. The sequence was obtained from a human donor with alopecia areata. The sample consisted of CD8+ T cells sorted from blood, taken at week 4, from a patient treated with tofacitinib. The CDR3 DNA reads as TGCAGCGTTGAGGGCCGACTAGCCGTCTACAATGAGCAGTTCTTC. This gives the protein CSVEGRLAVYNEQFF.